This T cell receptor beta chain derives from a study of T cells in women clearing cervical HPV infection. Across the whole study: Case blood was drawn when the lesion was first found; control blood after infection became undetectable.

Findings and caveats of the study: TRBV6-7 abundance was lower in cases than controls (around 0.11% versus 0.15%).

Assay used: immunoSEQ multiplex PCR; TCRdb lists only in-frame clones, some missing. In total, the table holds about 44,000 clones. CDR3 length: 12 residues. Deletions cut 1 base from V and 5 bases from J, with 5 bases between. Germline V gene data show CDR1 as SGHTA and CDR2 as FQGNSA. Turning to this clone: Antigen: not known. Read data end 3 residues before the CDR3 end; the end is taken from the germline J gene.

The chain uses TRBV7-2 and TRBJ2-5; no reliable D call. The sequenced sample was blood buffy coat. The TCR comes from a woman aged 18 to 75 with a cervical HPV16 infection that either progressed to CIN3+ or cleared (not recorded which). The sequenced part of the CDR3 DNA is TGTGCCAGCAGCTTAGTGAGGGAGACC. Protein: CASSLVRET. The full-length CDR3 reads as CASSLVRETQYF.